This paragraph reports one T cell receptor beta chain. Its specificity is not known. TCRdb itself ran the 5' RACE reads through MiXCR, one entry per CDR3 protein. The sample holds under 250,000 distinct CDR3 sequences, over 8.5% seen once. This entry comes from a study of T-cell memory formation after mild COVID-19. In the study overall: The study found TCR clusters largely donor specific. Overall study results and limits: Pre-infection memory contained some responding clones, which suggested that cross-reactive memory had joined.

Specimen: PBMCs or a T cell subset sorted from them (not recorded which). This TCR derives from a man aged 18 to 29 who had mild COVID-19 (a few samples of this study predate the infection). Cell type and time point are not known.

The CDR3 spells CASMGRGDNGELFF. The CDR3 nucleotides are TGTGCCAGCATGGGGAGAGGGGACAACGGGGAGCTGTTTTTT. This rearrangement joins TRBV12-3 or TRBV12-4 to TRBJ2-2, with a tentative D call TRBD1 (6 bases). Trimming pared 7 bases from V and 7 bases from J, leaving 16 bases between. This CDR3 comprises 14 residues.